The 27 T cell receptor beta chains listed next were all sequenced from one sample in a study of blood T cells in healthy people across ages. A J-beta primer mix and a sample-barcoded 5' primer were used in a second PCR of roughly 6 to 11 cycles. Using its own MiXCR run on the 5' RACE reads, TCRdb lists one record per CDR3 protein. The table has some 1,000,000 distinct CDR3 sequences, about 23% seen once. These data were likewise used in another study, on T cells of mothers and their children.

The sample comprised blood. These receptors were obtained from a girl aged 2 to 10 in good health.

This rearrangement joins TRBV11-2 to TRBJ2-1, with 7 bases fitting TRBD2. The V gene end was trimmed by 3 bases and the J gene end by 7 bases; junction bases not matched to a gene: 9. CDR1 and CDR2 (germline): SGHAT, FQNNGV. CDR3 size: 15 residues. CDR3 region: CASSFREAWGNEQFF. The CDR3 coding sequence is TGTGCCAGCAGCTTTCGGGAGGCCTGGGGTAATGAGCAGTTCTTC. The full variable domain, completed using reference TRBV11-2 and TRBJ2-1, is EAGVAQSPRYKIIEKRQSVAFWCNPISGHATLYWYQQILGQGPKLLIQFQNNGVVDDSQLPKDRFSAERLKGVDSTLKIQPAKLEDSAVYLCASSFREAWGNEQFFGPGTRLTVL.

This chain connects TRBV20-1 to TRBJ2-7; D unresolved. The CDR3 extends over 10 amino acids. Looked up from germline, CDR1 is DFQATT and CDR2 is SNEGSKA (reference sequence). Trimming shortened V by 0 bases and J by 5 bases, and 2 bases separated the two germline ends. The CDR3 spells CSARDNEQYF. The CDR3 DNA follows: TGCAGTGCTAGAGATAACGAGCAGTACTTC.

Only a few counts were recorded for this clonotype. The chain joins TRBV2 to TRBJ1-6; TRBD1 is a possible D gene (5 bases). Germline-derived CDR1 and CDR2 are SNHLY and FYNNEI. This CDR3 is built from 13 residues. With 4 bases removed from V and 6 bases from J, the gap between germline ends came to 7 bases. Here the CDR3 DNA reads TGTGCCAGCAGTGGTCAGGGTAATTCACCCCTCCACTTT. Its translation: CASSGQGNSPLHF.

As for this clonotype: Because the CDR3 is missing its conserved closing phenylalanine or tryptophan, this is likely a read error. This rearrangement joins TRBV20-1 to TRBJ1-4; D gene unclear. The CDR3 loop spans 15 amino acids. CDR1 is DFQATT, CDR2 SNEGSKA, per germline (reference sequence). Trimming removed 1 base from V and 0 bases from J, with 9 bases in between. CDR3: CSARVPAATNEKLFI. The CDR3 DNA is TGCAGTGCTAGAGTGCCAGCTGCAACTAATGAAAAACTGTTTATT.

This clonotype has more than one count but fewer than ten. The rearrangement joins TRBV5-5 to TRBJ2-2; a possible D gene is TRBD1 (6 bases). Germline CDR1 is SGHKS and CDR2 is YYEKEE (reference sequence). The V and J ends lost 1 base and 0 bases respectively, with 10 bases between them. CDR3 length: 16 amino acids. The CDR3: CASSLSQGANTGELFF. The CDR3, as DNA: TGTGCCAGCAGCTTGTCACAGGGCGCGAACACCGGGGAGCTGTTTTTT.

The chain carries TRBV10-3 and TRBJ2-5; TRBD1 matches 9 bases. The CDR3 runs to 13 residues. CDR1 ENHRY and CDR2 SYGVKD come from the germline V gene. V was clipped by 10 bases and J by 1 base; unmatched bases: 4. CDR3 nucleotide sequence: TGTGCCAGCGGACAGGGGTCCCAAGAGACCCAGTACTTC. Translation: CASGQGSQETQYF.

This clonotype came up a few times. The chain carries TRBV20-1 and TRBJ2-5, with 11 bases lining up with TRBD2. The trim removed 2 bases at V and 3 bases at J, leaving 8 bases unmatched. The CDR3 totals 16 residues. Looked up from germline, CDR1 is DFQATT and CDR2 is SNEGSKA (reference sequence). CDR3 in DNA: TGCAGTGCTAGAAAGGCTAGCGGGGGGCCCGAAGAGACCCAGTACTTC. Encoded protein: CSARKASGGPEETQYF.

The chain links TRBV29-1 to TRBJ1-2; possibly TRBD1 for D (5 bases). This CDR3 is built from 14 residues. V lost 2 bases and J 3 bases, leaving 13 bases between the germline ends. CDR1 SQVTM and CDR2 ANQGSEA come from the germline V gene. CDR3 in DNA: TGCAGCGTTGAAACTTGGGGGGACGACTATGGCTACACCTTC. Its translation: CSVETWGDDYGYTF. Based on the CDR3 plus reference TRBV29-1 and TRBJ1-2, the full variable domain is SAVISQKPSRDICQRGTSLTIQCQVDSQVTMMFWYRQQPGQSLTLIATANQGSEATYESGFVIDKFPISRPNLTFSTLTVSNMSPEDSSIYLCSVETWGDDYGYTFGSGTRLTVV.

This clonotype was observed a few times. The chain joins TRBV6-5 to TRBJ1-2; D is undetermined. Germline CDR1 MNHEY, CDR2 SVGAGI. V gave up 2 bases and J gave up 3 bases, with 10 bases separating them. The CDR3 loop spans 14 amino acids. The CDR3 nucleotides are TGTGCCAGCAGTTACGGGGTAACGGACTATGGCTACACCTTC. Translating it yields CASSYGVTDYGYTF.

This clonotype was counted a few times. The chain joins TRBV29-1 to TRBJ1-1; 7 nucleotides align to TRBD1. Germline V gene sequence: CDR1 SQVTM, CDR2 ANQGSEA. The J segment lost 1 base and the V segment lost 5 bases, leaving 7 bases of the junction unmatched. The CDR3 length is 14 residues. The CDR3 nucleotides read TGCAGCGTTTCGGTGGGGACAGCGAACACTGAAGCTTTCTTT. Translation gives CSVSVGTANTEAFF. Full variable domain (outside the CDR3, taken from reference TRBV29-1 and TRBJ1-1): SAVISQKPSRDICQRGTSLTIQCQVDSQVTMMFWYRQQPGQSLTLIATANQGSEATYESGFVIDKFPISRPNLTFSTLTVSNMSPEDSSIYLCSVSVGTANTEAFFGQGTRLTVV.

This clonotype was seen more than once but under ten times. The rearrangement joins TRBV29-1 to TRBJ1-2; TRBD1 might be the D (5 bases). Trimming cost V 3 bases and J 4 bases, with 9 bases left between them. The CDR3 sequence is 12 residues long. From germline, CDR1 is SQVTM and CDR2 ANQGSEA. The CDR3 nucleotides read TGCAGCGTTGATCGGGGGACCTATGGCTACACCTTC. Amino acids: CSVDRGTYGYTF. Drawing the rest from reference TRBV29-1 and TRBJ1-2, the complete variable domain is SAVISQKPSRDICQRGTSLTIQCQVDSQVTMMFWYRQQPGQSLTLIATANQGSEATYESGFVIDKFPISRPNLTFSTLTVSNMSPEDSSIYLCSVDRGTYGYTFGSGTRLTVV.

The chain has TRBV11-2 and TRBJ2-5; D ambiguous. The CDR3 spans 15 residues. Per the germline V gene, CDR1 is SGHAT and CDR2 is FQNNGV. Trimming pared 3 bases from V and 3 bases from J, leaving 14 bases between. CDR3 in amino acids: CASSFEEEEKETQYF. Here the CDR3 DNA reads TGTGCCAGCAGCTTCGAGGAAGAGGAGAAAGAGACCCAGTACTTC.

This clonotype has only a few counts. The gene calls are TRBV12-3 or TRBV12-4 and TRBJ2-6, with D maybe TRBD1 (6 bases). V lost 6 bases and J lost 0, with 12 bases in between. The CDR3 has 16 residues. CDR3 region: CASSPDSRSGANVLTF. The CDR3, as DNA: TGTGCCAGCAGCCCGGACAGTCGCTCTGGGGCCAACGTCCTGACTTTC.

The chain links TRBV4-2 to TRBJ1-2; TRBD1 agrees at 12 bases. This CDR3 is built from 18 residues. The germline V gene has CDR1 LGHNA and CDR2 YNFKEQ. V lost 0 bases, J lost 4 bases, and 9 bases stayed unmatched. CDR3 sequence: CASSQDRGGTGGTYGYTF. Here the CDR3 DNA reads TGTGCCAGCAGCCAAGATAGAGGGGGGACAGGGGGCACCTATGGCTACACCTTC.

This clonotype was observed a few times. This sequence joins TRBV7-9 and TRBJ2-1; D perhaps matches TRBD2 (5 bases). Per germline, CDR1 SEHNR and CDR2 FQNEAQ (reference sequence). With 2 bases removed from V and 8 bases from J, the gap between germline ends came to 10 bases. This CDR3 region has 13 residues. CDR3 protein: CASSLFGGDEQFF. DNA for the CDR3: TGTGCCAGCAGCTTATTCGGAGGCGATGAGCAGTTCTTC.

CDR3 sequence reads: CASSLGLWQFF. The DNA of the CDR3 is TGTGCCAGCAGTTTAGGACTATGGCAGTTCTTC. The V and J genes are TRBV6-2 or TRBV6-3 and TRBJ2-1, with D possibly matching TRBD2 (6 bases). The germline CDR1 and CDR2 sequences are MNHEY and SVGEGT. V shed 4 bases and J shed 12 bases, with 10 bases lying between them. The CDR3 spans 11 residues.

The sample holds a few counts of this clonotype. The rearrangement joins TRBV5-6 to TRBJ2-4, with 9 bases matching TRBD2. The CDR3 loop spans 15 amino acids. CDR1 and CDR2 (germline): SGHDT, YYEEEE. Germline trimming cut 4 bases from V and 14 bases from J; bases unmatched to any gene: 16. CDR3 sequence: CASSMAGTGGRDKYF. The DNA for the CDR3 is TGTGCCAGCAGCATGGCCGGGACTGGCGGGAGGGACAAGTACTTC. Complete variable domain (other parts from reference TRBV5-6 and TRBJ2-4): DAGVTQSPTHLIKTRGQQVTLRCSPKSGHDTVSWYQQALGQGPQFIFQYYEEEERQRGNFPDRFSGHQFPNYSSELNVNALLLGDSALYLCASSMAGTGGRDKYFGAGTRLSVL.

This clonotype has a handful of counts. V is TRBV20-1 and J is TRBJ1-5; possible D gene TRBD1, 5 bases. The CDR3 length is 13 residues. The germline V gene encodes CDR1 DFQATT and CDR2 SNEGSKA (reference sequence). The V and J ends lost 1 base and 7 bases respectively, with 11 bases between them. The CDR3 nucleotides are TGCAGTGCTAGAGCTCAGGGTTTCCAGCCCCAGCATTTT. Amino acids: CSARAQGFQPQHF.

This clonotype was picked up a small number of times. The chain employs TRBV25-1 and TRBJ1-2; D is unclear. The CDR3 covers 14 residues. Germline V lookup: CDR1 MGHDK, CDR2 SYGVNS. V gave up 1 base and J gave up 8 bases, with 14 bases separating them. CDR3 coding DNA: TGTGCCAGCAGTGAATCATCCCCCAGGATGGGCTACACCTTC. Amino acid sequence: CASSESSPRMGYTF.

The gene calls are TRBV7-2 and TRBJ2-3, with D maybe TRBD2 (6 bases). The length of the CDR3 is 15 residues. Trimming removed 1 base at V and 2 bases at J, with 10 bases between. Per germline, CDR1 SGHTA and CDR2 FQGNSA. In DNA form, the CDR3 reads TGTGCCAGCAGCTTAGACGGGGGAGTCACAGATACGCAGTATTTT. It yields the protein CASSLDGGVTDTQYF. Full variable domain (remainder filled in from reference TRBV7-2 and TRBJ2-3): GAGVSQSPSNKVTEKGKDVELRCDPISGHTALYWYRQSLGQGLEFLIYFQGNSAPDKSGLPSDRFSAERTGGSVSTLTIQRTQQEDSAVYLCASSLDGGVTDTQYFGPGTRLTVL.

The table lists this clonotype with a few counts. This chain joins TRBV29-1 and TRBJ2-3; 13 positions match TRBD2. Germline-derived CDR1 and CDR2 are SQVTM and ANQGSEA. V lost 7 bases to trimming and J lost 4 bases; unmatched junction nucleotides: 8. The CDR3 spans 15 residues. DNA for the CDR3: TGCAGCGGGGACGGGACTAGCGGGACCGCAGATACGCAGTATTTT. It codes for CSGDGTSGTADTQYF.

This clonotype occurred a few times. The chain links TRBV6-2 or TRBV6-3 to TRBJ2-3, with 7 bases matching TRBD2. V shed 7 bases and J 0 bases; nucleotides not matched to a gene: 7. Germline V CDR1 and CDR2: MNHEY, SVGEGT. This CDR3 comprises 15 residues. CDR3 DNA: TGTGCCAGCACCCTACCAGCGGGGAGCACAGATACGCAGTATTTT. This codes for CASTLPAGSTDTQYF.

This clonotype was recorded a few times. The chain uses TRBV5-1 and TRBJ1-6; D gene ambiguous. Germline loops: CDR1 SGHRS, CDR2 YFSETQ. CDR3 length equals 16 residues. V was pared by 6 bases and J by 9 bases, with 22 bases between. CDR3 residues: CASTPGGSQSGSPLHF. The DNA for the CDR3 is TGCGCCAGCACCCCCGGTGGGAGCCAGAGCGGTTCACCCCTCCACTTT.

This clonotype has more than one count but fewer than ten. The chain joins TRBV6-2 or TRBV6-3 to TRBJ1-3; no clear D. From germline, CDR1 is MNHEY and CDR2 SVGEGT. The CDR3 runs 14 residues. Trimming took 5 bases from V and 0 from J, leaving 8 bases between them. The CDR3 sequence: CASSDTSSGNTIYF. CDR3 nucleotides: TGTGCCAGCAGTGACACCAGCTCTGGAAACACCATATATTTT.

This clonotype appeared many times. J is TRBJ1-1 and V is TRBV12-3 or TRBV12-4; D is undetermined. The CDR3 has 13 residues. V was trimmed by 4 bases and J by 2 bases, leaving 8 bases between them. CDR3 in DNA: TGTGCCAGCAGTTCGTCTTTAAACACTGAAGCTTTCTTT. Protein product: CASSSSLNTEAFF.

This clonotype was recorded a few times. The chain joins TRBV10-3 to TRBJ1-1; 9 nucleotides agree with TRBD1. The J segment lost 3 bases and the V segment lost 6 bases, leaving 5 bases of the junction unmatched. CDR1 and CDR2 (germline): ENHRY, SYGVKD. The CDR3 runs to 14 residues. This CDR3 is CAISRDREDTEAFF. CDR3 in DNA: TGTGCCATCAGCCGGGACAGGGAGGACACTGAAGCTTTCTTT.

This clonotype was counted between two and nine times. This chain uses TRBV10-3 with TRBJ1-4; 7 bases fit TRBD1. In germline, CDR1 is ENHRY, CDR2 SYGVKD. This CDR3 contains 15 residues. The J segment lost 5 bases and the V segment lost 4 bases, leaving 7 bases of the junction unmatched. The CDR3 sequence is CAISGDRAQNEKLFF. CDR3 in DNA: TGTGCCATCAGTGGGGACAGAGCACAAAATGAAAAACTGTTTTTT.